The present TCR beta chain was sequenced within a study of tumor-infiltrating lymphocytes in glioblastoma multiforme. Looked up from germline, CDR1 is SGHRS and CDR2 is YFSETQ. With 4 bases clipped from V and 3 bases from J, the junction kept 2 bases outside the gene matches. The CDR3 is 13 amino acids. Study results and caveats: The TCR and somatic mutation analysis included just one glioblastoma patient. No surface-marker sorting into functional T cell subtypes was done.

A remark on this clonotype: The antigen is unknown. This sequence may be a read error, since a much larger clone differs from it by one base.

Three nested ARM-PCR rounds with V-beta and C-beta primers built TCRB libraries. TCRB cDNA was made from around 0.48 ug total RNA. No unique molecular identifiers were described for these TCRB libraries. TCRdb re-derived calls from the multiplex PCR reads in MiXCR, one entry per CDR3 protein. In the table there are about 32,000 distinct CDR3 sequences, 61% of which are singletons. The chain uses TRBV5-1 and TRBJ2-3; 7 nucleotides match TRBD2. The sequenced sample consisted of brain tumor tissue. This TCR was sampled from a male donor with glioblastoma. CDR3 loop: CASSMRETDTQYF. The CDR3 coding sequence is TGCGCCAGCAGCATGCGGGAGACAGATACGCAGTATTTT.